The rows below give T cell receptor beta chains drawn from one sample of a study of OX40 agonist ivuxolimab in advanced cancers. Generated by immunoSEQ multiplex PCR, the TCRdb table keeps only in-frame clones and is missing some. The profile shows 77,000 or so clones, about 93% of them singletons. Here the sequenced sample was CD4+ or CD8+ T cells sorted from blood, taken in a trial of the OX40 agonist ivuxolimab. Receptors were obtained from an adult with an advanced solid tumor such as melanoma, head and neck, liver or kidney cancer. CDR3s include the opening cysteine and the closing phenylalanine or tryptophan. A D gene is named only where the DNA matches it firmly. Clone size is not always given. Where it is, it says once, few, many or a class for expanded clones.

d_call	v_call	clone_size	j_call	cdr3_aa	cdr3_nt
TRBD2	TRBV6-6	NA	TRBJ2-1	CASSLTSGVRNEQFF	TGTGCCAGCAGTCTGACTAGCGGGGTTCGAAATGAGCAGTTCTTC
NA	TRBV30	NA	TRBJ2-1	CAWSVVLGWSSYNEQFF	TGTGCCTGGAGTGTAGTTCTGGGGTGGAGCTCCTACAATGAGCAGTTCTTC
TRBD2	TRBV9	NA	TRBJ2-3	CASSDTSGRSTDTQYF	TGTGCCAGCAGCGATACTAGCGGGAGAAGCACAGATACGCAGTATTTT
NA	TRBV5-1	NA	TRBJ1-5	CASSLDANSNQPQHF	TGCGCCAGCAGCTTGGACGCTAATAGCAATCAGCCCCAGCATTTT
TRBD2	TRBV7-6	NA	TRBJ2-3	CASSSRLAGISTDTQYF	TGTGCCAGCAGCTCTCGACTAGCGGGGATTAGCACAGATACGCAGTATTTT
NA	TRBV21-1	NA	TRBJ2-5	CASSRKTGRQETQYF	TGTGCCAGCAGCAGGAAGACAGGTAGACAAGAGACCCAGTACTTC
TRBD2	TRBV18	NA	TRBJ2-7	CASSPTSGRDYEQYF	TGTGCCAGCTCACCGACTAGCGGGAGGGATTACGAGCAGTACTTC
NA	TRBV5-6	once	TRBJ2-3	CASSFGTFPYTDTQYF	TGTGCCAGCAGCTTCGGGACTTTCCCCTACACAGATACGCAGTATTTT
TRBD2	TRBV5-1	once	TRBJ2-3	CASSEVPGGLDTQYF	TGCGCCAGCAGCGAGGTCCCGGGAGGGCTGGATACGCAGTATTTT
NA	TRBV25-1	NA	TRBJ2-2	CASTPGVTGELFF	TGTGCCAGCACCCCGGGAGTCACCGGGGAGCTGTTTTTT
TRBD2	TRBV6-5	NA	TRBJ2-7	CASSEGPSGDKQYF	TGTGCCAGCAGTGAAGGCCCTAGCGGGGACAAGCAGTACTTC
NA	TRBV10-3	NA	TRBJ1-3	CASGAGENTIYF	TGTGCCAGCGGGGCAGGAGAGAACACCATATATTTT
TRBD2	TRBV11-2	NA	TRBJ2-2	CASSQMGLAGFSGELFF	TGTGCCAGCAGCCAGATGGGACTAGCCGGGTTTTCCGGGGAGCTGTTTTTT
NA	TRBV5-4	NA	TRBJ2-7	CASSLTAYEQYF	TGTGCCAGCAGCCTTACAGCCTACGAGCAGTACTTC
NA	TRBV28	NA	TRBJ1-5	CASGEFSNQPQHF	TGTGCCAGCGGCGAGTTTTCCAATCAGCCCCAGCATTTT
TRBD1	TRBV7-9	few	TRBJ2-2	CASKGQGNTGELFF	TGTGCCAGCAAAGGACAGGGGAACACCGGGGAGCTGTTTTTT
NA	TRBV25-1	once	TRBJ2-2	CASSNHLANTGELFF	TGTGCCAGCAGTAACCATCTCGCGAACACCGGGGAGCTGTTTTTT
NA	TRBV5-1	NA	TRBJ2-4	CASSPEGGMGNIQYF	TGCGCCAGCAGCCCGGAGGGGGGAATGGGGAACATTCAGTACTTC
NA	TRBV27	NA	TRBJ2-7	CASRDPFTAYEQYF	TGTGCCAGCAGAGACCCCTTTACAGCCTACGAGCAGTACTTC
NA	TRBV28	NA	TRBJ2-7	CASGRVGQPYEQYF	TGTGCCAGTGGTCGAGTCGGTCAACCCTACGAGCAGTACTTC
TRBD1	TRBV28	NA	TRBJ1-2	CASRPPDRGLGYTF	TGTGCCAGCAGACCTCCGGACAGGGGGCTTGGCTACACCTTC
TRBD1	TRBV7-7	NA	TRBJ2-1	CASSLGQGSYNEQFF	TGTGCCAGCAGCTTAGGACAGGGTTCTTACAATGAGCAGTTCTTC
NA	TRBV6-5	NA	TRBJ1-6	CASSYGGVNSPLHF	TGTGCCAGCAGTTACGGGGGGGTCAATTCACCCCTCCACTTT
NA	TRBV9	once	TRBJ1-4	CASSDAPIGSSQKLFF	TGTGCCAGCAGCGATGCCCCCATCGGTTCGAGCCAAAAACTGTTTTTT
NA	TRBV7-9	NA	TRBJ1-3	CASSLLGREGIAGNTIYF	TGTGCCAGCAGCTTATTAGGGCGGGAGGGGATAGCTGGAAACACCATATATTTT
NA	TRBV18	NA	TRBJ2-3	CASSPPNGAGDTQYF	TGTGCCAGCTCACCTCCCAACGGGGCGGGAGATACGCAGTATTTT
TRBD2	TRBV9	NA	TRBJ2-3	CASSVATSGSITQYF	TGTGCCAGCAGCGTAGCGACTAGCGGGAGCATTACGCAGTATTTT
NA	TRBV7-3	NA	TRBJ2-2	CASSFTGDSGELFF	TGTGCCAGCAGCTTTACCGGGGACTCCGGGGAGCTGTTTTTT
NA	TRBV7-8	NA	TRBJ2-3	CASSSTGTDTQYF	TGTGCCAGCAGCTCCACAGGCACAGATACGCAGTATTTT
NA	TRBV4-3	NA	TRBJ1-4	CASSQDGGLGEKLFF	TGCGCCAGCAGCCAAGACGGGGGGCTGGGTGAAAAACTGTTTTTT
NA	TRBV27	NA	TRBJ1-2	CASSPGWGAYGYTF	TGTGCCAGCAGCCCCGGTTGGGGTGCCTATGGCTACACCTTC
NA	TRBV6-5	NA	TRBJ2-3	CASSYVPTLSTDTQYF	TGTGCCAGCAGTTACGTCCCGACGCTTAGCACAGATACGCAGTATTTT
TRBD1	TRBV10-2	NA	TRBJ1-4	CASSESGQGREKLFF	TGCGCCAGCAGTGAGTCGGGACAGGGAAGAGAAAAACTGTTTTTT
NA	TRBV5-5	once	TRBJ2-1	CASSLVALEDEQFF	TGTGCCAGCAGCTTGGTCGCCCTCGAGGATGAGCAGTTCTTC
NA	TRBV6-5	NA	TRBJ1-2	CASSFLQGYGYTF	TGTGCCAGCAGTTTTCTCCAAGGCTATGGCTACACCTTC
TRBD2	TRBV4-1	NA	TRBJ2-5	CASSPPYPSGGQETQYF	TGCGCCAGCAGCCCCCCTTATCCTAGCGGGGGTCAAGAGACCCAGTACTTC
TRBD1	TRBV7-9	NA	TRBJ1-4	CASSTGDEKLFF	TGTGCCAGCAGCACAGGGGATGAAAAACTGTTTTTT
NA	TRBV27	NA	TRBJ2-4	CASSLSLQNIQYF	TGTGCCAGCAGTTTATCGTTGCAAAACATTCAGTACTTC
TRBD1	TRBV15	NA	TRBJ1-2	CATSRDRRNYGYTF	TGTGCCACCAGCCGGGACAGGAGAAACTATGGCTACACCTTC
TRBD2	TRBV4-3	NA	TRBJ2-1	CASSQEFSGGARNEQFF	TGCGCCAGCAGCCAAGAGTTTAGCGGGGGGGCTCGAAATGAGCAGTTCTTC
TRBD1	TRBV7-6	NA	TRBJ2-2	CASSQQGGSGTGELFF	TGTGCCAGCAGCCAACAAGGGGGCTCGGGTACCGGGGAGCTGTTTTTT
TRBD1	TRBV6-5	NA	TRBJ1-2	CASMVTGGDSGGYTF	TGTGCCAGCATGGTGACAGGGGGCGATAGTGGTGGCTACACCTTC
TRBD1	TRBV7-9	once	TRBJ1-1	CASSLQGGGTEAFF	TGTGCCAGCAGCCTACAGGGGGGGGGCACTGAAGCTTTCTTT
TRBD1	TRBV5-1	NA	TRBJ1-2	CASSLGDRVGYTF	TGCGCCAGCAGCTTGGGGGACAGGGTCGGCTACACCTTC
NA	TRBV6-5	NA	TRBJ1-5	CASSALGDQPQHF	TGTGCCAGCAGTGCATTGGGGGATCAGCCCCAGCATTTT
NA	TRBV27	NA	TRBJ1-6	CASSTGTSPLHF	TGTGCCAGCAGTACCGGAACTTCACCCCTCCACTTT
TRBD2	TRBV28	once	TRBJ2-7	CASSGWTSGSYEQYF	TGTGCCAGCAGTGGGTGGACTAGCGGGAGCTACGAGCAGTACTTC
NA	TRBV27	NA	TRBJ2-2	CASISNTGTGELFF	TGTGCCAGCATATCAAATACAGGGACCGGGGAGCTGTTTTTT